The sequence of this TCR beta chain was determined in a study of radiotherapy plus CTLA-4 blockade in lung cancer. This CDR3 region has 17 residues. The trim removed 3 bases at V and 2 bases at J, leaving 16 bases unmatched. Looked up from germline, CDR1 is SQVTM and CDR2 is ANQGSEA. With regard to this clone: Its antigen is still unknown.

Study-wide results and limits: Radiotherapy was combined with ipilimumab, and tumor-derived TCR clones then expanded in blood.

Only in-frame clones appear in the TCRdb table, and some are missing; sequencing was by immunoSEQ multiplex PCR. Among some 73,000 clones, around 79% were seen once, and the ten largest hold approximately 24%. Sequenced material: peripheral blood, taken from a patient treated with radiotherapy plus ipilimumab. This TCR was sampled from a human donor with non-small cell lung cancer whose response to radiotherapy plus ipilimumab could not be evaluated. Some clones in this sample may be carry-over from other donors' samples. The V gene is TRBV29-1, the J gene TRBJ2-7; 7 nucleotides line up with TRBD1. This CDR3 is CSVERISGTETPYEQYF. Here the CDR3 DNA reads TGCAGCGTTGAGCGGATCTCCGGGACAGAGACGCCCTACGAGCAGTACTTC.